Below are 17 T cell receptor beta chains sequenced from a single sample in a study of blood T cell repertoires in COVID-19. Some clones are missing from TCRdb's copy, which holds only in-frame ones; the method was immunoSEQ multiplex PCR. The table records more than 110,000 clones, about 86% of them present only once. What was sequenced was peripheral blood. Receptors originate from a middle-aged woman with acute or convalescent COVID-19.

This chain joins TRBV19 and TRBJ2-2, with 8 nucleotides matching TRBD2. V lost 7 bases and J lost 5; bases outside the gene matches: 9. Per germline, CDR1 LNHDA and CDR2 SQIVND (reference sequence). The CDR3 loop spans 15 amino acids. CDR3 DNA: TGTGCCAGTACCGTAGCGGGACGACTTACCGGGGAGCTGTTTTTT. It translates to CASTVAGRLTGELFF.

A single count supports this clone. The chain is built from TRBV2 and TRBJ2-7; the match to TRBD2 covers 8 bases. CDR1 and CDR2 (germline): SNHLY, FYNNEI. This CDR3 spans 15 amino acids. With V trimmed by 5 bases and J by 6 bases, 12 bases remained unmatched. CDR3 sequence reads: CASSTLAGLRLEQYF. The CDR3 DNA follows: TGTGCCAGCAGTACCCTAGCGGGTCTCCGGCTCGAGCAGTACTTC.

The chain couples TRBV7-9 to TRBJ2-2; tentatively, D is TRBD1 (5 bases). V lost 5 bases to trimming and J lost 0 bases, with 13 bases between them. Germline V lookup: CDR1 SEHNR, CDR2 FQNEAQ (reference sequence). The CDR3 runs to 16 residues. The chain's CDR3 is CASSLRTTPNTGELFF. CDR3 sequence (DNA): TGTGCCAGCAGCCTGAGGACAACGCCGAACACCGGGGAGCTGTTTTTT.

The chain employs TRBV19 and TRBJ1-1; D is unresolved. The CDR3 totals 14 residues. Germline assignment: CDR1 LNHDA and CDR2 SQIVND (reference sequence). The V gene lost 7 bases and the J gene lost 5 bases, with 17 bases spanning the gap. The DNA for the CDR3 is TGTGCCAGTACCCCCTTTGTTGCGAGGACTGAAGCTTTCTTT. Residues: CASTPFVARTEAFF. The full variable domain, its missing parts supplied by reference TRBV19 and TRBJ1-1, is DGGITQSPKYLFRKEGQNVTLSCEQNLNHDAMYWYRQDPGQGLRLIYYSQIVNDFQKGDIAEGYSVSREKKESFPLTVTSAQKNPTAFYLCASTPFVARTEAFFGQGTRLTVV.

The chain combines TRBV13 with TRBJ1-6; 9 bases line up with TRBD1. Germline trimming cut 0 bases from V and 9 bases from J; bases unmatched to any gene: 3. Germline V lookup: CDR1 PRHDT, CDR2 FYEKMQ (reference sequence). This CDR3 contains 15 residues. CDR3 bases: TGTGCCAGCAGCTTAGGCACAGGGGGCAGTTCACCCCTCCACTTT. Translated: CASSLGTGGSSPLHF.

This clone has just one count. This CDR3 is CASSPQAEGSGNTIYF. For the CDR3, the DNA is TGTGCCAGCTCACCCCAAGCCGAGGGTTCCGGAAACACCATATATTTT. The gene calls are TRBV18 and TRBJ1-3; D not resolved. Germline assignment: CDR1 KGHSH and CDR2 LQKENI. The CDR3 spans 16 residues. The germline V and J ends were trimmed by 3 bases and 4 bases, with 16 bases remaining between them.

The J gene is TRBJ1-5, the V gene TRBV5-1, with TRBD1 as a possible D gene (5 bases). The CDR3 length is 13 residues. Germline V lookup: CDR1 SGHRS, CDR2 YFSETQ. V was cut by 7 bases and J by 5 bases, with 13 bases left in between. Here the CDR3 reads CASSRGDDQPQHF. The CDR3 DNA is TGCGCCAGCTCTCGGGGGGATGATCAGCCCCAGCATTTT.

This clone occurred once. The genes are TRBV18 and TRBJ1-4; D possibly corresponds to TRBD1 (5 bases). Germline CDR1 reads KGHSH; CDR2 reads LQKENI. The CDR3 sequence is 15 residues long. V was cut by 3 bases and J by 3 bases, with 11 bases left in between. In DNA, the CDR3 is TGTGCCAGCTCACCGGCAGGGATGTCTAATGAAAAACTGTTTTTT. The encoded protein is CASSPAGMSNEKLFF.

This chain uses TRBV5-1 with TRBJ2-5; 10 positions match TRBD2. CDR1 and CDR2 (germline): SGHRS, YFSETQ. The ends lost 0 bases at V and 5 bases at J; junction bases unmatched: 7. The CDR3 is made up of 16 amino acids. The DNA for the CDR3 is TGCGCCAGCAGCTTGGAGGCTAGCGGGGGTTGGGAGACCCAGTACTTC. It encodes CASSLEASGGWETQYF. Drawing the rest from reference TRBV5-1 and TRBJ2-5, the complete variable domain is KAGVTQTPRYLIKTRGQQVTLSCSPISGHRSVSWYQQTPGQGLQFLFEYFSETQRNKGNFPGRFSGRQFSNSRSEMNVSTLELGDSALYLCASSLEASGGWETQYFGPGTRLLVL.

Only a few counts were recorded for this clone. The rearrangement links TRBV9 to TRBJ2-7, with TRBD2 matching 10 bases. V lost 1 base to trimming and J lost 3 bases; unmatched junction nucleotides: 4. The germline V gene encodes CDR1 SGDLS and CDR2 YYNGEE. This CDR3 is built from 15 residues. CDR3 bases: TGTGCCAGCAGCGTACTAGCGGGAGAGTTCTACGAGCAGTACTTC. This sequence encodes CASSVLAGEFYEQYF.

V and J are TRBV6-2 or TRBV6-3 and TRBJ2-7, with D possibly matching TRBD1 (6 bases). The CDR3 length is 17 residues. CDR1 MNHEY and CDR2 SVGEGT come from the germline V gene. V was cut by 2 bases and J by 0 bases, with 17 bases left in between. CDR3 nucleotides: TGTGCCAGCAGTTACCGGAAGGGGGAGTGGTACTCCTACGAGCAGTACTTC. Amino acids: CASSYRKGEWYSYEQYF.

This clone was seen only a few times. The chain has TRBV30 and TRBJ1-6; D is ambiguous. CDR1 is GTSNPN, CDR2 SVGIG, per germline (reference sequence). This CDR3 has 13 amino acids. Between the trimmed V and J ends, which lost 8 bases and 8 bases, there was a span of 16 bases. CDR3 region: CALEMRRDSPLHF. Written as DNA, the CDR3 is TGTGCCCTGGAAATGAGGAGGGATTCACCCCTCCACTTT.

The rearrangement uses TRBV30 and TRBJ2-3, with a possible D match to TRBD2 (6 bases). The V gene's germline CDR1 is GTSNPN and CDR2 SVGIG (reference sequence). V lost 1 base to trimming and J lost 0 bases, with 14 bases between them. The CDR3 is 16 amino acids. CDR3 sequence: CAWSGGTSHSTDTQYF. DNA for the CDR3: TGTGCCTGGAGTGGGGGGACTTCCCATAGCACAGATACGCAGTATTTT. Complete variable domain (other parts from reference TRBV30 and TRBJ2-3): SQTIHQWPATLVQPVGSPLSLECTVEGTSNPNLYWYRQAAGRGLQLLFYSVGIGQISSEVPQNLSASRPQDRQFILSSKKLLLSDSGFYLCAWSGGTSHSTDTQYFGPGTRLTVL.

V is TRBV12-3 or TRBV12-4 and J is TRBJ2-2; weak D call: TRBD2 (6 bases). The ends were cut back, 11 bases at V and 5 bases at J, with 12 bases in the middle. The CDR3 runs 12 residues. CDR3 sequence reads: CAGAGLTGELFF. The CDR3 DNA reads TGTGCCGGGGCGGGGTTAACCGGGGAGCTGTTTTTT.

DNA for the CDR3: TGTGCCAGCAGGACTGTAGCGGGGTACAATGAGCAGTTCTTC. This encodes CASRTVAGYNEQFF. The chain combines TRBV4-2 with TRBJ2-1, with 8 positions matching TRBD2. With 6 bases clipped from V and 4 bases from J, the junction kept 5 bases outside the gene matches. Per germline, CDR1 LGHNA and CDR2 YNFKEQ. The CDR3 has 14 amino acids.

This clone was seen just once. The rearrangement joins TRBV5-4 to TRBJ2-7; TRBD2 aligns across 9 bases. From germline, CDR1 is SGHNT and CDR2 YYREEE (reference sequence). The CDR3 covers 16 residues. With V trimmed by 0 bases and J by 9 bases, 13 bases remained unmatched. CDR3 nucleotides: TGTGCCAGCAGCTTGGGGCGTGGGCGGGAGGGCCGAGTGCAGTACTTC. It encodes CASSLGRGREGRVQYF.

The chain employs TRBV4-2 and TRBJ1-2, with 8 bases fitting TRBD1. Per germline, CDR1 LGHNA and CDR2 YNFKEQ. The J segment lost 3 bases and the V segment lost 3 bases, leaving 0 bases of the junction unmatched. The CDR3 covers 13 residues. The CDR3 loop is CASSQGQDYGYTF. The CDR3 nucleotides read TGTGCCAGCAGCCAGGGACAGGACTATGGCTACACCTTC.